This record concerns one T cell receptor (beta chain) sequence. The CDR3 runs to 17 residues. V lost 5 bases, J lost 6 bases, and 13 bases stayed unmatched. Germline V gene sequence: CDR1 MNHEY, CDR2 SVGEGT. Clones were sequenced by immunoSEQ multiplex PCR, and TCRdb holds only the in-frame ones, with some missing. The data show roughly 150,000 clones, approximately 84% seen once. This sample stems from a study of blood T cell repertoires in COVID-19. The wider study: From T cells, B-cell-depleted T cells, or PBMCs came the material, which was cDNA or gDNA.

The receptor was isolated from a man between 70 and 80 years old with active or convalescent COVID-19. This chain joins TRBV6-2 or TRBV6-3 and TRBJ1-5, with 10 bases identical to TRBD1. The source material was peripheral blood. CDR3 nucleotide sequence: TGTGCCAGCAGTGCCATTCCGTCCGGGACAGGGGTTCAGCCCCAGCATTTT. The encoded protein is CASSAIPSGTGVQPQHF.